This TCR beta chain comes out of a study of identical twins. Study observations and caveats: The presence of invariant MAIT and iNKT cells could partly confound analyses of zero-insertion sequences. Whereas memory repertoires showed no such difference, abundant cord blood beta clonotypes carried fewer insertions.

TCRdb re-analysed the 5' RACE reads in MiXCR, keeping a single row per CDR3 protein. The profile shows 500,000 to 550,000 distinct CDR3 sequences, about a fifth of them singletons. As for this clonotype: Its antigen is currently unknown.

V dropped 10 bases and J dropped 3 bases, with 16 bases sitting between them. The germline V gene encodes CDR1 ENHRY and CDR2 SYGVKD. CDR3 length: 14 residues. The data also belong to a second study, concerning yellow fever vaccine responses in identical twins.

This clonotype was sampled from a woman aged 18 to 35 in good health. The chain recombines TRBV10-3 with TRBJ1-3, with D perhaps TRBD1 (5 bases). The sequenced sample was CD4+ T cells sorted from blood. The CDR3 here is CATQPAGGGNTIYF. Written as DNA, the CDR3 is TGTGCCACACAGCCGGCCGGGGGTGGAAACACCATATATTTT.